The rows below give T cell receptor beta chains drawn from one sample of a study of blood T cell repertoires in COVID-19. TCRdb keeps only in-frame clones here, not all; method: immunoSEQ multiplex PCR. The repertoire holds 55,000 to 80,000 clones, with 83% as singletons. The material sequenced was peripheral blood. All receptors derive from a woman of 80 years or more with acute or convalescent COVID-19. CDR3s include the opening cysteine and the closing phenylalanine or tryptophan. D genes are given only for firm matches. Size is omitted from some rows. Given values are once, few, many or a class for expanded clones.

d_call | j_call | v_call | clone_size | cdr3_aa | cdr3_nt
TRBD1 | TRBJ1-5 | TRBV30 | - | CAWGGQSDQPQHF | TGTGCCTGGGGGGGACAGAGCGATCAGCCCCAGCATTTT
- | TRBJ1-5 | TRBV19 | medium-sized | CASSGGVVTNQPQHF | TGTGCTTCCTCCGGGGGGGTCGTAACTAATCAGCCCCAGCATTTT
- | TRBJ2-1 | TRBV9 | - | CASSPLSMSTGNEQFF | TGTGCCAGCAGCCCACTTTCGATGAGCACTGGCAATGAGCAGTTCTTC
TRBD1 | TRBJ1-1 | TRBV10-1 | - | CASRAGTGNTEAFF | TGCGCCAGCAGGGCCGGGACAGGGAACACTGAAGCTTTCTTT
TRBD1 | TRBJ1-4 | TRBV5-1 | - | CASSLGGGDEKLFF | TGCGCCAGCAGCTTGGGAGGGGGCGATGAAAAACTGTTTTTT
- | TRBJ2-2 | TRBV9 | medium-sized | CASSGQQGNTGELFF | TGTGCCAGCAGCGGTCAACAGGGTAACACCGGGGAGCTGTTTTTT
- | TRBJ2-1 | TRBV27 | - | CASSLRGGIDNEQFF | TGTGCCAGCAGTTTAAGAGGGGGAATCGACAATGAGCAGTTCTTC
TRBD1 | TRBJ1-2 | TRBV2 | - | CASSPRGTEYGYTF | TGTGCCAGCAGCCCGCGCGGGACAGAGTATGGCTACACCTTC
TRBD1 | TRBJ1-1 | TRBV24-1 | - | CATSEPGTGGKAFF | TGTGCCACCAGTGAACCAGGGACAGGGGGCAAGGCTTTCTTT
TRBD1 | TRBJ2-5 | TRBV10-3 | - | CAISDPGTGGETQYF | TGTGCCATCAGTGATCCCGGGACAGGGGGAGAGACCCAGTACTTC
TRBD2 | TRBJ2-5 | TRBV11-2 | - | CASSLMASGGRETQYF | TGTGCCAGCAGCTTAATGGCTAGCGGGGGGAGGGAGACCCAGTACTTC
- | TRBJ1-2 | TRBV2 | - | CASSVLANYGYTF | TGTGCCAGCTCTGTTTTAGCTAACTATGGCTACACCTTC
- | TRBJ1-5 | TRBV11-2 | - | CASSFSAGQPQHF | TGTGCCAGCAGCTTTTCGGCGGGGCAGCCCCAGCATTTT
- | TRBJ1-4 | TRBV19 | once | CASTAGRLNEKLFF | TGTGCCAGTACCGCGGGACGTCTTAATGAAAAACTGTTTTTT
TRBD2 | TRBJ2-2 | TRBV3-1/TRBV3-2 | once | CASSQVRTSGHTGELFF | TGTGCCAGCAGCCAGGTTCGGACTAGCGGACACACCGGGGAGCTGTTTTTT
TRBD2 | TRBJ2-3 | TRBV27 | - | CASSLVGGASDTQYF | TGTGCCAGCAGTTTGGTCGGGGGGGCCTCAGATACGCAGTATTTT
- | TRBJ1-1 | TRBV3-1/TRBV3-2 | - | CASSQVRGGEAFF | TGTGCCAGCAGCCAAGTGAGGGGAGGGGAAGCTTTCTTT
- | TRBJ1-3 | TRBV3-1/TRBV3-2 | few | CASSQEAAGNTIYF | TGTGCCAGCAGCCAAGAGGCTGCTGGAAACACCATATATTTT
- | TRBJ1-1 | TRBV30 | - | CAWATPGQLKAFF | TGTGCCTGGGCAACACCGGGACAACTAAAAGCTTTCTTT
TRBD2 | TRBJ2-5 | TRBV5-5 | - | CASSLGLGSGSWETQYF | TGTGCCAGCAGCTTGGGGTTGGGTAGCGGGAGCTGGGAGACCCAGTACTTC
- | TRBJ2-5 | TRBV5-4 | - | CASSDYGPQETQYF | TGTGCCAGCAGTGACTACGGGCCCCAAGAGACCCAGTACTTC
TRBD1 | TRBJ1-5 | TRBV19 | - | CASSFNTGAVVQPQHF | TGTGCCAGTAGTTTCAATACAGGGGCGGTGGTTCAGCCCCAGCATTTT
TRBD1 | TRBJ1-1 | TRBV28 | - | CASSPGGWDTEAFF | TGTGCCAGCAGTCCAGGGGGGTGGGACACTGAAGCTTTCTTT
- | TRBJ1-5 | TRBV9 | - | CASSVGTNSNQPQHF | TGTGCCAGCAGCGTAGGGACTAATAGCAATCAGCCCCAGCATTTT
- | TRBJ1-1 | TRBV28 | - | CASSALGGGGTEAFF | TGTGCCAGCAGTGCCCTGGGAGGGGGAGGCACTGAAGCTTTCTTT
- | TRBJ1-2 | TRBV6-5 | - | CASSLGPSGYTF | TGTGCCAGCAGTTTGGGCCCCAGTGGCTACACCTTC
- | TRBJ2-2 | TRBV25-1 | - | CASSDGGANTGELFF | TGTGCCAGCAGTGACGGGGGAGCGAACACCGGGGAGCTGTTTTTT
TRBD1 | TRBJ1-6 | TRBV19 | few | CASRQGVYNSPLHF | TGTGCCAGCCGACAGGGGGTTTATAATTCACCCCTCCACTTT
TRBD2 | TRBJ2-5 | TRBV29-1 | - | CSETSGRSQETQYF | TGCAGCGAGACTAGCGGGAGGTCCCAAGAGACCCAGTACTTC
TRBD2 | TRBJ2-1 | TRBV6-5 | - | CASKTSGGSYNEQFF | TGTGCCAGTAAGACTAGCGGGGGGTCGTACAATGAGCAGTTCTTC
- | TRBJ2-7 | TRBV30 | once | CAWSVRGLYEQYF | TGTGCCTGGAGTGTGCGGGGACTTTACGAGCAGTACTTC
- | TRBJ1-2 | TRBV6-5 | - | CASRPHGSSGYTF | TGTGCCAGCAGACCTCATGGGAGTAGCGGCTACACCTTC
TRBD2 | TRBJ2-3 | TRBV5-1 | - | CASSGLAGRDTQYF | TGCGCCAGCAGCGGACTAGCGGGAAGAGATACGCAGTATTTT